This is a list of T cell receptor beta chains from one sample in a study of T-cell memory formation after mild COVID-19. TCRdb fed the 5' RACE reads into MiXCR, producing one record per CDR3 protein. The profile shows about 560,000 distinct CDR3 sequences, 15% to 20% of them singletons. The sequencing input was PBMCs or a T cell subset sorted from them (not recorded which). These receptors were taken from an adult woman who had mild COVID-19 (a few samples of this study predate the infection). Cell type and time point are not known. Each CDR3 is given with its conserved first and last residue. D genes are given only for firm matches. The size of a clone is reported for some rows only, either as once, few or many, or as a class for expanded clones.

TRBD1	TRBV7-8	few	TRBJ2-3	TGTGCCAGCAGCCCCGACAGGGGTCACGATACGCAGTATTTT	CASSPDRGHDTQYF
.	TRBV7-9	.	TRBJ1-6	TGTGCCAGCAGCGCCCTTAATTCACCCCTCCACTTT	CASSALNSPLHF
.	TRBV3-1	many	TRBJ1-2	TGTGCCAGCAGCCAAGATGTCGGCAGCTTTCACTATGGCTACACCTTC	CASSQDVGSFHYGYTF
.	TRBV7-2	.	TRBJ1-1	TGTGCCAGCAGCCCTTTAGGAAGCATGAACACTGAAGCTTTCTTT	CASSPLGSMNTEAFF
TRBD2	TRBV12-3/TRBV12-4	many	TRBJ2-1	TGTGCCAGCAGACCCCTAGCGGGAGGCGCTCCCTCCGTCTCCTACAATGAGCAGTTCTTC	CASRPLAGGAPSVSYNEQFF
TRBD1	TRBV5-1	.	TRBJ1-2	TGCGCCAGCAGCTCCGGCGGGACAGTATATGGCTACACCTTC	CASSSGGTVYGYTF
TRBD1	TRBV6-5	.	TRBJ2-3	TGTGCCAGCAGGGATACACAGGGGATCACAGATACGCAGTATTTT	CASRDTQGITDTQYF
.	TRBV19	.	TRBJ2-7	TGTGCCAGTCAACCTGGCGGCACCTACGAGCAGTACTTC	CASQPGGTYEQYF
TRBD2	TRBV7-2	.	TRBJ2-2	TGTGCCAGCAGCCGCTTACCGGGACTAGCGGACACCGGGGAGCTGTTTTTT	CASSRLPGLADTGELFF
.	TRBV11-2	few	TRBJ2-1	TGTGCCAGCAGCTTAGATAGGGGGGTACCCTACAATGAGCAGTTCTTC	CASSLDRGVPYNEQFF
TRBD1	TRBV6-5	.	TRBJ1-4	TGTGCCAGCAGTTTTACAGGGGCAGAAAAACTGTTTTTT	CASSFTGAEKLFF
TRBD1	TRBV7-6	.	TRBJ2-7	TGTGCCACCGGGCAGGGGGCCTACGAGCAGTACTTC	CATGQGAYEQYF
.	TRBV7-2	.	TRBJ2-2	TGTGCCAGCAGCGCGGGACTCACCGGGGAGCTGTTTTTT	CASSAGLTGELFF
.	TRBV7-9	.	TRBJ2-2	TGTGCCAGAACGGGGGCTAGCGGACGTACCGGGGAGCTGTTTTTT	CARTGASGRTGELFF
.	TRBV7-6	.	TRBJ2-3	TGTGCCAGCAGCTTATTATCGGGGTCGGATACGCAGTATTTT	CASSLLSGSDTQYF
TRBD2	TRBV5-1	.	TRBJ2-1	TGCGCCAGCAGCTTAGTGTCTAGCGGCTCCTACAATGAGCAGTTCTTC	CASSLVSSGSYNEQFF
.	TRBV6-5	few	TRBJ2-5	TGTGCCAGCCGCAAAGGACAAGAGACCCAGTACTTC	CASRKGQETQYF
TRBD2	TRBV27	few	TRBJ2-7	TGTGCCAGCAGTTTCCGACTAGCCGCGTTCTACGAGCAGTACTTC	CASSFRLAAFYEQYF
.	TRBV6-1	few	TRBJ1-1	TGTGCCAGCATCGGGGGTGCGAACACTGAAGCTTTCTTT	CASIGGANTEAFF
.	TRBV7-9	.	TRBJ2-2	TGTGCCAGCAGCCCAGACAGGAACCCGCCGTTCACCGGGGAGCTGTTTTTT	CASSPDRNPPFTGELFF
.	TRBV20-1	.	TRBJ2-4	TGCAGTGCCCGGGACGGAGTAGCCAAAAACATTCAGTACTTC	CSARDGVAKNIQYF
TRBD2	TRBV9	.	TRBJ2-1	TGTGCCAGCAGCGTAGAACCGACTAGCGGGAGGGCCAGTTTCCCCCACAATGAGCAGTTCTTC	CASSVEPTSGRASFPHNEQFF
.	TRBV5-1	few	TRBJ2-5	TGCGCCAGCAGCTGGGGGACGTCTCTGGGAGAGACCCAGTACTTC	CASSWGTSLGETQYF
TRBD1	TRBV7-9	few	TRBJ2-7	TGTGCCAGCAGTTCTACAGGGGGTAGCTCCTACGAGCAGTACTTC	CASSSTGGSSYEQYF
.	TRBV3-1	few	TRBJ2-7	TGTGCCAGCAGTCTCCGAAGTCTAACTGGCGAGCAGTACTTC	CASSLRSLTGEQYF
.	TRBV7-9	few	TRBJ1-1	TGTGCCAGCAGCTTAGCCTGGCTTGAGGGGGTGAACACTGAAGCTTTCTTT	CASSLAWLEGVNTEAFF
.	TRBV18	.	TRBJ2-3	TGTGCCAGCTCACCCGGAGCGTCCGCAGATACGCAGTATTTT	CASSPGASADTQYF
TRBD1	TRBV9	.	TRBJ2-1	TGTGCCAGCAGCGTAGCCCCGGGGACAGGGTTAAGTGAGCAGTTCTTC	CASSVAPGTGLSEQFF
TRBD1	TRBV6-4	.	TRBJ2-2	TGTGCCAGCAGTCTTGACAGGGGAGAGACCGGGGAGCTGTTTTTT	CASSLDRGETGELFF
.	TRBV15	.	TRBJ1-1	TGTGCCACCAGCAGAGCCCAGGGATTAACTGAAGCTTTCTTT	CATSRAQGLTEAFF
.	TRBV12-3/TRBV12-4	many	TRBJ2-4	TGTGCCAGCAGACACCCAGGGCTAGCCAAAAACATTCAGTACTTC	CASRHPGLAKNIQYF
.	TRBV14	few	TRBJ2-3	TGTGCCAGCAGCCAAGAGCAGGCTAGCACAGATACGCAGTATTTT	CASSQEQASTDTQYF
.	TRBV27	.	TRBJ1-1	TGTGCCAGCCACACCTCAAGGAACACTGAAGCTTTCTTT	CASHTSRNTEAFF
.	TRBV4-2	.	TRBJ2-7	TGTGCCAGCAGCCAAAACCACCACGCCGGGACGGGTGCCTACGAGCAGTACTTC	CASSQNHHAGTGAYEQYF
.	TRBV7-9	few	TRBJ1-1	TGTGCCAGCCTAGGGGCGAGGGCTGAAGCTTTCTTT	CASLGARAEAFF
.	TRBV12-3/TRBV12-4	few	TRBJ2-7	TGTGCCAGCAGGGGGGGTACAGCCGAGCAGTACTTC	CASRGGTAEQYF
.	TRBV7-8	.	TRBJ1-3	TGTGCCAGCAGCCCTACGGAGGTGCAAAACACCATATATTTT	CASSPTEVQNTIYF
TRBD2	TRBV27	.	TRBJ2-7	TGTGCCAGCAGTTTCCGACTAGCGGGAGTCCCCGAGCAGTACTTC	CASSFRLAGVPEQYF
TRBD2	TRBV3-1	few	TRBJ2-7	TGTGCCAGCAGCCGAGGGACTAGCGGGAGTTGGTCCTACGAGCAGTACTTC	CASSRGTSGSWSYEQYF
TRBD2	TRBV7-9	.	TRBJ2-1	TGTGCCAGCAGCTTCGTCGGGAGGGAAAATGAGCAGTTCTTC	CASSFVGRENEQFF
.	TRBV12-5	few	TRBJ2-4	TGTGCTAGTGGTTTGGTACTGGGGGAAGGCAAAAACATTCAGTACTTC	CASGLVLGEGKNIQYF